This T cell receptor (beta chain) was sequenced in a study of cytomegalovirus exposure and HLA in healthy donors. Findings and limits, study-wide: Reports state that TCR beta sequences accurately predicted most subjects' HLA-A and HLA-B alleles.

The PCR was carried out with 60 Vbeta primers and 13 Jbeta primers. The table came from immunoSEQ multiplex PCR; TCRdb's copy has only in-frame clones and leaves some out. The sample consists of about 120,000 clones, around 66% of them appearing once. CDR3 size: 13 residues. V shed 6 bases, J shed 7 bases, and the junction held 4 bases outside the gene matches. Germline V gives CDR1 MNHNS, CDR2 SASEGT. Points on this clone: Its target is unknown.

V usage is TRBV6-1 and J usage is TRBJ2-7, with 12 bases matching TRBD1. Input material: PBMCs. This clonotype was obtained from a man in his late teens or twenties in good health and CMV-seronegative. CDR3 in DNA: TGTGCCAGCAGGGGGACAGGGGGCCAAGAGCAGTACTTC. Translation gives CASRGTGGQEQYF.